Sequencing of this T cell receptor beta chain was carried out in a study of OX40 agonist ivuxolimab in advanced cancers. Study information: Ivuxolimab was administered intravenously to patients at 0.01 to 10 mg/kg every 2 weeks. Males comprised roughly four fifths of the group, whose mean age was around 62 years (range 23 to 79). Study-wide results and limits: Partial responders at 0.1-3.0 mg/kg showed near-lowest clonal expansion.

TCRdb's copy holds only in-frame clones and misses some; the assay was immunoSEQ multiplex PCR. The data show about 71,000 clones, just under 95% seen once. The length of the CDR3 is 15 residues. Germline V gives CDR1 GTSNPN, CDR2 SVGIG (reference sequence). J lost 4 bases, V lost 2 bases, and 10 bases had no gene match. Autoimmune disease history or systemic immunosuppression led to patient exclusion. Concerning this clone: Its antigen is unidentified.

The sample in question was CD4+ or CD8+ T cells sorted from blood, obtained in a trial of the OX40 agonist ivuxolimab. The sequence derives from an adult with an advanced solid tumor such as melanoma, head and neck, liver or kidney cancer. The V and J genes are TRBV30 and TRBJ1-1; 7 positions match TRBD1. CDR3 loop: CAWSPRTGRGTEAFF. Here the CDR3 DNA reads TGTGCCTGGAGTCCGAGGACAGGCCGAGGCACTGAAGCTTTCTTT.